Listed below are T cell receptor beta chains from one sample, sequenced in a study of CD4 T cells in relation to SARS-CoV-2 and coronaviruses. Assay: immunoSEQ multiplex PCR; the TCRdb copy retains only in-frame clones and omits some. Among under 65,000 clones listed, 80% to 90% were seen once. The material sequenced was memory CD4+ T cells from PBMCs. These receptors originate from a human donor in good health. Each CDR3 is given with its conserved first and last residue. D genes are given only for firm matches. Rows may omit the clone size; those that give it use once, few, many or a size class.

TRBV15	NA	TRBD1	TRBJ1-5	TGTGCCACCAGCAGAGATTGGAGGGCAGGGGGGATGAGGAGTCAGCCCCAGCATTTT	CATSRDWRAGGMRSQPQHF
TRBV13	NA	TRBD2	TRBJ2-2	TGTGCCAGCAGCTTAGGCGGTCCGGGGGGGCCCGGGGAGCTGTTTTTT	CASSLGGPGGPGELFF
TRBV6-6	NA	NA	TRBJ2-7	TGTGCCAGCAGTTACTCCCGGGGGGAGCAGTACTTC	CASSYSRGEQYF
TRBV18	NA	NA	TRBJ2-1	TGTGCCAGCTCACTAGACCAAACCAATGAGCAGTTCTTC	CASSLDQTNEQFF
TRBV28	NA	NA	TRBJ1-5	TGTGCCAGCAGTTCGGCAGATAGCAATCAGCCCCAGCATTTT	CASSSADSNQPQHF
TRBV7-9	NA	NA	TRBJ1-1	TGTGCCAGCAGCTTAATGGGAGCGAACACTGAAGCTTTCTTT	CASSLMGANTEAFF
TRBV6-1	NA	NA	TRBJ2-7	TGTGCCAGCAGTGAAGGGGGACGAAGGCGCGAGCAGTACTTC	CASSEGGRRREQYF
TRBV28	NA	TRBD1	TRBJ1-1	TGTGCCAGCACGTGGACAGGGGTGAACACTGAAGCTTTCTTT	CASTWTGVNTEAFF
TRBV28	once	NA	TRBJ1-2	TGTGCCAGCAGTTTTAATCCCCCGGAAGGAGTAGGCTACACCTTC	CASSFNPPEGVGYTF
TRBV4-2	NA	TRBD2	TRBJ2-7	TGTGCCAGCAGCCACTCCCGGTCGCGGGGGAGCTCCTACGAGCAGTACTTC	CASSHSRSRGSSYEQYF
TRBV3-1/TRBV3-2	NA	NA	TRBJ2-3	TGTGCCAGCAGCACCTGGACAGGGTACGGGGGGGATACGCAGTATTTT	CASSTWTGYGGDTQYF
TRBV7-3	NA	NA	TRBJ2-2	TGTGCCAGCAGCTTTAGCACCGGGGAGCTGTTTTTT	CASSFSTGELFF
TRBV2	NA	NA	TRBJ1-2	TGTGCCAGCAGTGAGGTCAGGAAGGGCTACACCTTC	CASSEVRKGYTF
TRBV7-2	NA	NA	TRBJ2-7	TGTGCCAGCAGCTCCGAATTCTACGAGCAGTACTTC	CASSSEFYEQYF
TRBV28	NA	TRBD1	TRBJ1-2	TGTGCCAGCAGGGGGACAGGTGAAAACTATGGCTACACCTTC	CASRGTGENYGYTF
TRBV11-2	NA	TRBD1	TRBJ2-3	TGTGCCAGCAGCGCAAGGGACAGCTCCCCAGATACGCAGTATTTT	CASSARDSSPDTQYF
TRBV18	NA	TRBD2	TRBJ2-1	TGTGCCAGCTCACCGATCGCAAGCGGGGGTTACAATGAGCAGTTCTTC	CASSPIASGGYNEQFF
TRBV5-6	NA	TRBD1	TRBJ2-7	TGTGCCAGCAGCTTGCTAGGGACAGCTAAGGTCTACGAGCAGTACTTC	CASSLLGTAKVYEQYF
TRBV27	NA	TRBD1	TRBJ1-2	TGTGCCAGCAGCCCCGGGACAGGGGGGAACTATGGCTACACCTTC	CASSPGTGGNYGYTF
TRBV30	once	NA	TRBJ1-2	TGTGCCTGGAGTATACAAGACGGTCGCAACTATGGCTACACCTTC	CAWSIQDGRNYGYTF
TRBV3-1/TRBV3-2	NA	TRBD2	TRBJ2-3	TGTGCCAGCAGCCAAGGGGGAACGGCGGGAGATGTCACAGATACGCAGTATTTT	CASSQGGTAGDVTDTQYF
TRBV5-1	NA	NA	TRBJ1-2	TGCGCCAGCAGGGGAGCGGTGGGTTCTAACTATGGCTACACCTTC	CASRGAVGSNYGYTF
TRBV27	NA	NA	TRBJ2-7	TGTGCCAGCAGTTTTGGACCGGGACCACTCTACGAGCAGTACTTC	CASSFGPGPLYEQYF
TRBV18	once	NA	TRBJ2-7	TGTGCCAGCTCACCTGGAAGTAGCGGACCCTACGAGCAGTACTTC	CASSPGSSGPYEQYF
TRBV24-1	once	TRBD2	TRBJ2-7	TGTGCCACCAGTGCTTCCGGGACTAGCGGAGGCGAGCAGTACTTC	CATSASGTSGGEQYF
TRBV7-9	NA	TRBD1	TRBJ1-6	TGTGCCAGCAGCGCCTCGGGACAGGGAGGTTCACCCCTCCACTTT	CASSASGQGGSPLHF
TRBV18	NA	TRBD1	TRBJ2-5	TGTGCCAGCTCACAGGGACAGGGATCAGAGACCCAGTACTTC	CASSQGQGSETQYF
TRBV5-5	NA	TRBD1	TRBJ2-1	TGTGCCAGCAGCAATCAACCGGGACAGGGTTTCGGTGAGCAGTTCTTC	CASSNQPGQGFGEQFF